This T cell receptor beta chain was recorded in a study of blood T cell repertoires in COVID-19. At the level of the study: Both acute and convalescent COVID-19 samples were obtained from the United States, Italy and Spain. PBMCs, B-cell-depleted T cells, or T cells provided the cDNA or gDNA that made up the material.

Per the authors' pipeline: The authors estimated nucleated cell counts from reference gene primer amplification. Using immunoSEQ multiplex PCR, the repertoire was profiled, and TCRdb retains in-frame clones only, with some absent. From that table come the V and J calls and clone size; the DNA was used to work out D and trimming. The sample gives over 30,000 clones, 80% to 90% of which show up once; around 6.5% is in the top ten. This clone was counted once. Germline CDR1 reads LNHDA; CDR2 reads SQIVND (reference sequence). The CDR3 is 12 amino acids. V was trimmed by 4 bases and J by 7 bases, leaving 8 bases between them.

The TCR comes from a human donor in a cohort sampled during active COVID-19. The chain joins TRBV19 to TRBJ2-4; possibly TRBD1 for D (5 bases). The sequencing sample was made of peripheral blood. CDR3 bases: TGTGCCAGTAGTACATCAGGGAACATTCAGTACTTC. Translation: CASSTSGNIQYF.